Below, 23 T cell receptor beta chains from the same sample are listed, as sequenced in a study of blood T cell repertoires in COVID-19. This table comes from immunoSEQ multiplex PCR, and its TCRdb copy is limited to in-frame clones, with some not included. This sample carries 250,000 to 300,000 clones, 89% of them seen once, and the ten largest clones take more than 9.5%. The sequencing sample was made of peripheral blood. Every receptor here comes from a woman aged 30 to 39 with COVID-19, enrolled during active disease.

This chain joins TRBV11-2 and TRBJ2-7, with a tentative D call TRBD1 (5 bases). CDR1 is SGHAT, CDR2 FQNNGV, per germline. Trimming pared 2 bases from V and 5 bases from J, leaving 10 bases between. This CDR3 is built from 13 residues. CDR3 sequence reads: CASSLPVRDEQYF. The CDR3 DNA is TGTGCCAGCAGCTTACCAGTCAGGGACGAGCAGTACTTC.

The chain links TRBV4-1 to TRBJ1-4; no definite D call. Trimming pared 1 base from V and 3 bases from J, leaving 12 bases between. This CDR3 is 16 amino acids long. Germline CDR1 reads MGHRA; CDR2 reads YSYEKL. Here the CDR3 DNA reads TGCGCCAGCAGCCAAGGCCGAGGGAGGTCTAATGAAAAACTGTTTTTT. Encoded protein: CASSQGRGRSNEKLFF.

The rearrangement links TRBV5-4 to TRBJ1-2; D not resolved. From germline, CDR1 is SGHNT and CDR2 YYREEE (reference sequence). Trimming cost V 10 bases and J 8 bases, with 21 bases left between them. There are 13 residues in the CDR3. Here the CDR3 reads CAGKNGVKGGYTF. The CDR3 bases are TGTGCCGGGAAGAACGGGGTAAAGGGCGGCTACACCTTC.

This chain uses TRBV18 with TRBJ2-3, with a possible D match to TRBD1 (5 bases). V was shortened by 3 bases and J by 0 bases, with 7 bases between the two germline ends. This CDR3 has 14 residues. From germline, CDR1 is KGHSH and CDR2 LQKENI. CDR3 in amino acids: CASSPRASTDTQYF. CDR3 sequence (DNA): TGTGCCAGCTCACCCAGGGCTAGCACAGATACGCAGTATTTT. Full variable domain (missing parts from reference TRBV18 and TRBJ2-3): NAGVMQNPRHLVRRRGQEARLRCSPMKGHSHVYWYRQLPEEGLKFMVYLQKENIIDESGMPKERFSAEFPKEGPSILRIQQVVRGDSAAYFCASSPRASTDTQYFGPGTRLTVL.

V gene TRBV4-1 combines with J gene TRBJ1-5; D is undetermined. There are 15 residues in the CDR3. V lost 5 bases to trimming and J lost 5 bases, with 16 bases between them. Germline V gene lookup returns CDR1 MGHRA and CDR2 YSYEKL. CDR3 in amino acids: CASSDVEGSHQPQHF. The CDR3, as DNA: TGCGCCAGCAGCGACGTGGAGGGCAGTCATCAGCCCCAGCATTTT.

The chain uses TRBV2 and TRBJ2-1; D is undetermined. This CDR3 spans 15 amino acids. V was trimmed by 2 bases and J by 8 bases, leaving 16 bases between them. The germline V gene encodes CDR1 SNHLY and CDR2 FYNNEI. In nucleotides, the CDR3 is TGTGCCAGCAGTGAACACAGAGTTGGGCTGGATGAGCAGTTCTTC. It translates to CASSEHRVGLDEQFF.

This clone appeared once. The V gene is TRBV19, the J gene TRBJ1-2; 7 bases are a match to TRBD1. The CDR3 sequence is 15 residues long. The V segment lost 4 bases and the J segment 4 bases; nucleotides outside the gene matches: 9. Germline values: CDR1 LNHDA, CDR2 SQIVND (reference sequence). The CDR3 region is CASSTGGQSIYGYTF. The CDR3 DNA follows: TGTGCCAGTAGTACAGGGGGACAGAGCATCTATGGCTACACCTTC. Filled out from reference TRBV19 and TRBJ1-2, the complete variable domain reads DGGITQSPKYLFRKEGQNVTLSCEQNLNHDAMYWYRQDPGQGLRLIYYSQIVNDFQKGDIAEGYSVSREKKESFPLTVTSAQKNPTAFYLCASSTGGQSIYGYTFGSGTRLTVV.

The chain combines TRBV29-1 with TRBJ1-2; D is possibly TRBD1 (6 bases). CDR3 length equals 11 residues. The V gene lost 6 bases and the J gene lost 8 bases, with 13 bases spanning the gap. The germline V gene encodes CDR1 SQVTM and CDR2 ANQGSEA. The CDR3 protein is CSVPGARGYTF. Here the CDR3 DNA reads TGCAGCGTCCCAGGGGCACGGGGCTACACCTTC. Together with reference TRBV29-1 and TRBJ1-2, the CDR3 gives the full variable domain: SAVISQKPSRDICQRGTSLTIQCQVDSQVTMMFWYRQQPGQSLTLIATANQGSEATYESGFVIDKFPISRPNLTFSTLTVSNMSPEDSSIYLCSVPGARGYTFGSGTRLTVV.

The chain joins TRBV11-2 to TRBJ2-7; possibly TRBD2 for D (6 bases). The CDR3 loop spans 14 amino acids. The germline V gene encodes CDR1 SGHAT and CDR2 FQNNGV. V was clipped by 1 base and J by 5 bases, with 12 bases between them. CDR3: CASSLGTGDHEQYF. DNA of the CDR3: TGTGCCAGCAGCTTAGGGACGGGGGACCACGAGCAGTACTTC.

This clone was recorded only once. The gene calls are TRBV7-9 and TRBJ1-5, with D possibly matching TRBD1 (5 bases). V dropped 5 bases and J dropped 9 bases, with 14 bases sitting between them. Germline V CDR1 and CDR2: SEHNR, FQNEAQ (reference sequence). The CDR3 has 13 residues. The CDR3 spells CASSRGAGRPQHF. Here the CDR3 DNA reads TGTGCCAGCAGCCGCGGCGCAGGGCGGCCCCAGCATTTT.

The CDR3 protein is CASGLLTSGGADEQFF. CDR3 nucleotide sequence: TGTGCTAGTGGTCTCCTGACTAGCGGGGGGGCTGATGAGCAGTTCTTC. The chain couples TRBV12-5 to TRBJ2-1; 14 bases align to TRBD2. V was pared by 5 bases and J by 8 bases, with 8 bases of the junction left unmatched. The CDR3 has 16 amino acids. CDR1 and CDR2 (germline): LGHNT, FRNRAP.

This clone was seen a handful of times. V and J are TRBV27 and TRBJ1-3; D is perhaps TRBD1 (6 bases). Deletions cut 5 bases from V and 6 bases from J, with 14 bases between. The CDR3 runs 14 residues. Germline CDR1 is MNHEY and CDR2 is SMNVEV (reference sequence). CDR3 protein: CASSPTRGPNTIYF. The DNA for the CDR3 is TGTGCCAGCAGTCCCACGCGGGGGCCAAACACCATATATTTT.

This chain links TRBV5-1 with TRBJ2-7, with D uncertain. V was trimmed by 0 bases and J by 3 bases, leaving 7 bases between them. The CDR3 loop spans 13 amino acids. Germline CDR1 SGHRS, CDR2 YFSETQ. CDR3 DNA: TGCGCCAGCAGCTTGGCTCCCGTCTACGAGCAGTACTTC. Encoded protein: CASSLAPVYEQYF.

This chain uses TRBV5-1 with TRBJ1-5; D unresolved. Trimming stripped 0 bases from V and 5 bases from J, with 12 bases between. The CDR3 is 15 amino acids. Germline V gene lookup returns CDR1 SGHRS and CDR2 YFSETQ. CDR3 sequence (DNA): TGCGCCAGCAGCTTGGACAGCCCTTGGGATCAGCCCCAGCATTTT. It is translated as CASSLDSPWDQPQHF.

The gene calls are TRBV10-3 and TRBJ1-1; D is uncertain. CDR3 length: 15 residues. Germline-derived CDR1 and CDR2 are ENHRY and SYGVKD. Trimming took off 0 bases at V and 1 base at J, with 9 bases between the two ends. CDR3 nucleotides: TGTGCCATCAGTGAGTCGATTGGCCCGAACACTGAAGCTTTCTTT. Translating it yields CAISESIGPNTEAFF.

V and J are TRBV2 and TRBJ1-1; D not resolved. Looked up from germline, CDR1 is SNHLY and CDR2 is FYNNEI. Trimming shortened V by 7 bases and J by 0 bases, and 9 bases separated the two germline ends. The CDR3 sequence is 13 residues long. The DNA of the CDR3 is TGTGCCAGCACGAACAAAATGAACACTGAAGCTTTCTTT. Translation: CASTNKMNTEAFF.

This clone was detected only a few times. The chain is built from TRBV5-4 and TRBJ1-2; 11 bases agree with TRBD1. Unmatched junction bases numbered 6, after V lost 0 bases and J lost 8 bases. This CDR3 is built from 15 residues. The germline CDR1 and CDR2 sequences are SGHNT and YYREEE (reference sequence). In DNA, the CDR3 is TGTGCCAGCAGCTTGGAAGGGACAGGGGGGGGCGGCTACACCTTC. Amino acid sequence: CASSLEGTGGGGYTF. Drawing the rest from reference TRBV5-4 and TRBJ1-2, the complete variable domain is ETGVTQSPTHLIKTRGQQVTLRCSSQSGHNTVSWYQQALGQGPQFIFQYYREEENGRGNFPPRFSGLQFPNYSSELNVNALELDDSALYLCASSLEGTGGGGYTFGSGTRLTVV.

The chain couples TRBV12-3 or TRBV12-4 to TRBJ2-7, with D perhaps TRBD1 (6 bases). This CDR3 has 13 residues. V gave up 6 bases and J gave up 5 bases, with 14 bases separating them. CDR3: CASRITGLNEQYF. The CDR3 nucleotides are TGTGCCAGCAGGATAACAGGGCTTAACGAGCAGTACTTC.

V is TRBV10-1 and J is TRBJ2-5; D not resolved. Germline V CDR1 and CDR2: WNHNN, SYGVQD (reference sequence). V dropped 4 bases and J dropped 2 bases, with 8 bases sitting between them. The CDR3 has 13 amino acids. This CDR3 is CASSVKRQETQYF. For the CDR3, the DNA is TGCGCCAGCAGTGTTAAGCGTCAAGAGACCCAGTACTTC.

This chain connects TRBV3-1 (or the pseudogene TRBV3-2) to TRBJ2-4; 11 bases are shared with TRBD1. Germline-derived CDR1 and CDR2 are LGHDT and YNNKEL (reference sequence). J lost 9 bases, V lost 1 base, and 5 bases had no gene match. This CDR3 region has 15 residues. CDR3 sequence: CASSQGTGGPAIQYF. The CDR3 DNA is TGTGCCAGCAGCCAAGGGACAGGGGGCCCCGCCATTCAGTACTTC.

The rearrangement links TRBV28 to TRBJ1-5, with D tentatively TRBD1 (6 bases). V was pared by 8 bases and J by 6 bases, with 14 bases between. Germline V lookup: CDR1 MDHEN, CDR2 SYDVKM. The CDR3 has 13 residues. The CDR3 region is CASGRGIIQPQHF. For the CDR3, the DNA is TGTGCCAGCGGCAGGGGCATTATTCAGCCCCAGCATTTT.

The chain carries TRBV5-5 and TRBJ2-1; D gene ambiguous. In germline, CDR1 is SGHKS, CDR2 YYEKEE (reference sequence). The CDR3 spans 14 residues. V shed 1 base and J shed 8 bases, with 13 bases lying between them. CDR3 sequence: CASSLLTHGYEQFF. CDR3 nucleotides: TGTGCCAGCAGCTTGTTGACCCACGGGTATGAGCAGTTCTTC.

The V and J genes are TRBV4-1 and TRBJ1-3; no reliable D call. The CDR3 contains 15 residues. CDR1 is MGHRA, CDR2 YSYEKL, per germline. Trimming removed 2 bases from V and 1 base from J, with 9 bases in between. CDR3 sequence reads: CASSQIHPSGNTIYF. Here the CDR3 DNA reads TGCGCCAGCAGCCAAATACACCCTTCTGGAAACACCATATATTTT.